This T cell receptor (beta chain) appears in the sequencing data of a study of blood T cell repertoires in COVID-19. Comments on this clone: At one of its ends the junction is not consistent with the germline gene, which may arise from a read error.

The length of the CDR3 is 14 residues. CDR1 is MNHEY and CDR2 is SMNVEV in the germline V gene (reference sequence). This table comes from immunoSEQ multiplex PCR, and its TCRdb copy is limited to in-frame clones, with some not included. Here the sample spans approximately 290,000 clones, 85% to 90% being singletons. Specimen: peripheral blood. The clonotype comes from a woman aged 30 to 39 with COVID-19, enrolled during active disease. The chain recombines TRBV27 with TRBJ1-6, with D possibly matching TRBD1 (5 bases). CDR3 loop: CVSSSPGGFSPLHF. As DNA, the CDR3 is TGTGTCAGCAGTTCCCCGGGGGGATTTTCACCCCTCCACTTT.